This T cell receptor beta chain was found in a study of OX40 agonist ivuxolimab in advanced cancers. Across the whole study: The patients received ivuxolimab by intravenous route every 2 weeks at 0.01 to 10 mg/kg.

Clones were sequenced by immunoSEQ multiplex PCR, and TCRdb holds only the in-frame ones, with some missing. The table lists tens of thousands of clones, about 85% of them singletons. Trimming left V 4 bases short and J 0 bases short, with 10 bases between. The CDR3 runs 14 residues. Germline V lookup: CDR1 SGDLS, CDR2 YYNGEE. The source of this sequence is an adult with an advanced solid tumor such as melanoma, head and neck, liver or kidney cancer. Sequenced material: CD4+ or CD8+ T cells sorted from blood, taken in a trial of the OX40 agonist ivuxolimab. The J gene is TRBJ1-2, the V gene TRBV9; D perhaps matches TRBD1 (5 bases). The CDR3 is CASSPQGSNYGYTF. The CDR3, as DNA: TGTGCCAGCAGCCCCCAGGGCTCTAACTATGGCTACACCTTC.